This TCR beta chain was profiled in a study of blood T cell repertoires in COVID-19. In the study overall: Donors in the United States, Italy and Spain gave samples during acute or convalescent COVID-19. Sources were T cells, B-cell-depleted T cells, or PBMCs; the material itself was cDNA or gDNA.

This CDR3 has 15 amino acids. The V end lost 5 bases, the J end lost 0 bases, and 14 bases lay between the germline ends. The germline V gene has CDR1 LNHDA and CDR2 SQIVND (reference sequence). Per the original data handling: Estimation of nucleated cell counts was performed using reference gene primer amplification. Libraries were prepared by immunoSEQ multiplex PCR; TCRdb keeps only in-frame clonotypes and omits some of them. D and trimming come from the DNA, and the V and J calls and clone size come from that table. The sample consists of about 120,000 clones, about 83% of them appearing once. The specimen sequenced was peripheral blood. This receptor was obtained from a woman aged 50 to 65 with acute or convalescent COVID-19. The J gene is TRBJ2-7, the V gene TRBV19, with D possibly matching TRBD2 (6 bases). The CDR3 loop is CASSSGTATSYEQYF. CDR3 DNA: TGTGCCAGTAGTTCCGGGACTGCCACCTCCTACGAGCAGTACTTC.